The 27 T cell receptor beta chains listed next were all sequenced from one sample in a study of CD8 T cells in ankylosing spondylitis. TCRdb re-analysed the 5' RACE reads in MiXCR, keeping a single row per CDR3 protein. In the table there are 110,000 to 150,000 distinct CDR3 sequences, approximately 8.4% of which are singletons. The specimen sequenced was synovial fluid, either unsorted or a sorted T cell fraction (not recorded which). Source of these receptors: a male donor with ankylosing spondylitis.

This clonotype was seen just once. One end of the junction varies from germline; a read error may be responsible. The rearrangement links TRBV29-1 to TRBJ2-7, with 7 bases aligning to TRBD1. CDR1 SQVTM and CDR2 ANQGSEA come from the germline V gene. The CDR3 runs 14 residues. The CDR3 loop reads CSVADRLSSYEKYF. The CDR3, as DNA: TGCAGCGTGGCGGACAGGTTAAGCTCCTACGAGAAGTACTTC.

The gene calls are TRBV4-2 and TRBJ2-1; D is perhaps TRBD2 (5 bases). The V gene's germline CDR1 is LGHNA and CDR2 YNFKEQ. The CDR3 has 15 amino acids. The V and J ends lost 3 bases and 9 bases respectively, with 18 bases between them. In DNA, the CDR3 is TGTGCCAGCAGCCATGACCTACTAGGTGACTCTGAGCAGTTCTTC. This codes for CASSHDLLGDSEQFF.

This clonotype has ten or more counts. The V and J genes are TRBV20-1 and TRBJ2-7; D call uncertain. Germline loops: CDR1 DFQATT, CDR2 SNEGSKA (reference sequence). CDR3 size: 12 residues. V was cut by 6 bases and J by 2 bases, with 11 bases left in between. The CDR3 sequence is CSASSGTYEQYF. In DNA, the CDR3 is TGCAGTGCCTCCTCTGGCACCTACGAGCAGTACTTC.

The sample holds many counts of this clonotype. The V and J genes are TRBV20-1 and TRBJ2-7, with D possibly being TRBD2 (6 bases). The V and J ends lost 4 bases and 2 bases respectively, with 12 bases between them. CDR3 length: 13 amino acids. Germline CDR1 DFQATT, CDR2 SNEGSKA (reference sequence). Here the CDR3 DNA reads TGCAGTGCTACGGGGGTCGGGGCCTACGAGCAGTACTTC. This translates into CSATGVGAYEQYF.

This clonotype was seen a few times. The chain links TRBV11-2 to TRBJ1-1; D unresolved. The CDR3 has 12 amino acids. Trimming stripped 8 bases from V and 5 bases from J, with 12 bases between. The germline gives CDR1 SGHAT, CDR2 FQNNGV. CDR3 region: CASRGRGTEAFF. In DNA form, the CDR3 reads TGTGCCAGCCGTGGGAGAGGGACTGAAGCTTTCTTT. Together with reference TRBV11-2 and TRBJ1-1, the CDR3 gives the full variable domain: EAGVAQSPRYKIIEKRQSVAFWCNPISGHATLYWYQQILGQGPKLLIQFQNNGVVDDSQLPKDRFSAERLKGVDSTLKIQPAKLEDSAVYLCASRGRGTEAFFGQGTRLTVV.

In its sample, this clonotype was seen many times. The chain is built from TRBV28 and TRBJ2-7, with 8 bases matching TRBD1. Losses at the gene ends were 4 bases for V and 6 bases for J; bases not matched to a gene: 8. The CDR3 loop spans 14 amino acids. CDR1 is MDHEN, CDR2 SYDVKM, per germline. CDR3 amino acids: CASSSGQALREQYF. DNA of the CDR3: TGTGCCAGCAGTTCGGGACAGGCCCTCCGCGAGCAGTACTTC.

This clonotype was counted between two and nine times. The chain combines TRBV7-3 with TRBJ1-1, with 11 bases fitting TRBD1. Looked up from germline, CDR1 is SGHTA and CDR2 is FQGTGA. Losses at the gene ends were 5 bases for V and 7 bases for J; bases not matched to a gene: 3. There are 13 residues in the CDR3. CDR3 DNA sequence: TGTGCCAGCAGCCGGACAGGGGGCGGTGAAGCTTTCTTT. It translates to CASSRTGGGEAFF.

This clonotype was counted only a few times. CDR3 protein: CASSFPVPRDEQYF. CDR3 in DNA: TGTGCCAGCAGTTTTCCGGTCCCGAGGGACGAGCAGTACTTC. The rearrangement uses TRBV28 and TRBJ2-7, with D possibly TRBD2 on 5 matching bases. V lost 3 bases to trimming and J lost 5 bases, with 14 bases between them. This CDR3 has 14 amino acids. Germline CDR1 reads MDHEN; CDR2 reads SYDVKM.

V usage is TRBV20-1 and J usage is TRBJ2-3; D perhaps matches TRBD2 (7 bases). The CDR3 consists of 15 residues. Germline CDR1 is DFQATT and CDR2 is SNEGSKA (reference sequence). Trimming took 3 bases from V and 2 from J, leaving 15 bases between them. CDR3 amino acids: CSASWLGGLTDTQYF. The CDR3, as DNA: TGCAGTGCTAGTTGGTTGGGGGGGCTCACAGATACGCAGTATTTT.

This clonotype was detected many times. This chain uses TRBV27 with TRBJ1-1; D possibly corresponds to TRBD1 (5 bases). The CDR3 has 14 amino acids. V was cut by 3 bases and J by 8 bases, with 16 bases left in between. Germline V gene sequence: CDR1 MNHEY, CDR2 SMNVEV (reference sequence). CDR3 nucleotides: TGTGCCAGCAGTTTCTACGGGGGTGTAGGCGAAGCTTTCTTT. Translation gives CASSFYGGVGEAFF.

J is TRBJ1-2 and V is TRBV4-1; a possible D gene is TRBD1 (6 bases). The CDR3 is 18 residues long. With 0 bases removed from V and 1 base from J, the gap between germline ends came to 18 bases. The germline V gene has CDR1 MGHRA and CDR2 YSYEKL. Here the CDR3 DNA reads TGCGCCAGCAGCCAAGAAGAAGTCGGGGGCAGATATAACTATGGCTACACCTTC. Its protein product is CASSQEEVGGRYNYGYTF.

This clonotype was counted at least ten times. J is TRBJ1-6 and V is TRBV11-2; D is unclear. The CDR3 covers 13 residues. From germline, CDR1 is SGHAT and CDR2 FQNNGV. V was pared by 8 bases and J by 0 bases, with 5 bases between. The CDR3 sequence is CASGISYNSPLHF. The CDR3 DNA follows: TGTGCCAGCGGGATCTCCTATAATTCACCCCTCCACTTT.

Here the CDR3 reads CSARAVFNTEAFF. In DNA form, the CDR3 reads TGCAGTGCTCGTGCGGTGTTCAACACTGAAGCTTTCTTT. V is TRBV20-1 and J is TRBJ1-1; no firm D call. V lost 5 bases and J 2 bases, leaving 12 bases between the germline ends. The CDR3 covers 13 residues. The germline V gene encodes CDR1 DFQATT and CDR2 SNEGSKA (reference sequence).

This clonotype has ten or more counts. The genes are TRBV29-1 and TRBJ2-5; TRBD2 aligns across 10 bases. Germline V gene sequence: CDR1 SQVTM, CDR2 ANQGSEA. V gave up 3 bases and J gave up 4 bases; unmatched junction bases: 5. The CDR3 is 14 residues long. The CDR3 loop is CSVEVAGGRETQYF. CDR3 DNA sequence: TGCAGCGTTGAGGTAGCGGGGGGTCGAGAGACCCAGTACTTC.

This clonotype was recorded at least ten times. The V call is TRBV5-1, the J call TRBJ2-1; 8 nucleotides match TRBD2. CDR1 and CDR2 (germline): SGHRS, YFSETQ. This CDR3 comprises 15 residues. J gave up 3 bases and V 2 bases, and 4 bases lay outside the gene matches. As DNA, the CDR3 is TGCGCCAGCAGCTTAGCGGGAGCTTACTACAATGAGCAGTTCTTC. Translated, it gives CASSLAGAYYNEQFF.

This clonotype was counted only a few times. The J gene is TRBJ2-2, the V gene TRBV7-2; D is undetermined. Deletions cut 4 bases from V and 6 bases from J, with 6 bases between. The CDR3 is 12 residues long. Germline V CDR1 and CDR2: SGHTA, FQGNSA. This chain's CDR3 is CASSYGPGELFF. In DNA form, the CDR3 reads TGTGCCAGCAGCTACGGGCCCGGGGAGCTGTTTTTT.

This clonotype was counted only a few times. This chain links TRBV15 with TRBJ2-6; no definite D call. V lost 4 bases to trimming and J lost 0 bases, with 7 bases between them. Germline assignment: CDR1 LNHNV and CDR2 YYDKDF (reference sequence). The CDR3 extends over 15 amino acids. CDR3 nucleotide sequence: TGTGCCACCAGCAAAATTCTCTCTGGGGCCAACGTCCTGACTTTC. This translates into CATSKILSGANVLTF.

Many counts were recorded for this clonotype. V gene TRBV6-2 or TRBV6-3 combines with J gene TRBJ1-2; 8 bases align to TRBD1. The CDR3 contains 14 residues. Trimming removed 5 bases from V and 2 bases from J; junction bases left unmatched: 4. From germline, CDR1 is MNHEY and CDR2 SVGEGT. The CDR3 DNA reads as TGTGCCAGCAGTCGGACAGGGCGAAACTATGGCTACACCTTC. Its translation: CASSRTGRNYGYTF.

This clonotype has at least ten counts. The genes are TRBV5-1 and TRBJ2-5; D is uncertain. Trimming took off 5 bases at V and 0 bases at J, with 14 bases between the two ends. Germline assignment: CDR1 SGHRS and CDR2 YFSETQ. The CDR3 runs to 15 residues. The CDR3 DNA sequence: TGCGCCAGCAGTCGTATCCAAGCCCACCAAGAGACCCAGTACTTC. Translation: CASSRIQAHQETQYF.

This clonotype was picked up many times. The chain joins TRBV5-1 to TRBJ1-1; maybe TRBD1 (6 bases). V lost 0 bases to trimming and J lost 6 bases, with 15 bases between them. Germline CDR1 and CDR2: SGHRS and YFSETQ. CDR3 length: 15 amino acids. This CDR3 reads CASSLVGGPSAEAFF. CDR3 in DNA: TGCGCCAGCAGCTTGGTGGGGGGGCCATCTGCTGAAGCTTTCTTT. The full variable domain, its missing parts supplied by reference TRBV5-1 and TRBJ1-1, is KAGVTQTPRYLIKTRGQQVTLSCSPISGHRSVSWYQQTPGQGLQFLFEYFSETQRNKGNFPGRFSGRQFSNSRSEMNVSTLELGDSALYLCASSLVGGPSAEAFFGQGTRLTVV.

This clonotype has ten or more counts. The chain couples TRBV5-1 to TRBJ2-5; 8 positions agree with TRBD1. J lost 3 bases, V lost 3 bases, and 7 bases had no gene match. This CDR3 has 15 amino acids. Looked up from germline, CDR1 is SGHRS and CDR2 is YFSETQ. Written as DNA, the CDR3 is TGCGCCAGCAGCTCACTCGGGACAGGCGAAGAGACCCAGTACTTC. It codes for CASSSLGTGEETQYF.

The gene calls are TRBV2 and TRBJ2-3, with D unresolved. The CDR3 contains 13 residues. Looked up from germline, CDR1 is SNHLY and CDR2 is FYNNEI. V was trimmed by 5 bases and J by 5 bases, leaving 11 bases between them. This CDR3 reads CASSPVPGDTQYF. The CDR3 bases are TGTGCCAGCAGTCCCGTCCCCGGAGATACGCAGTATTTT.

This clonotype showed up just a few times. The chain uses TRBV10-3 and TRBJ2-5; D ambiguous. The V end was cut by 6 bases, the J end by 5 bases, with 13 bases between. Germline V lookup: CDR1 ENHRY, CDR2 SYGVKD. CDR3 length: 13 residues. CDR3 amino acids: CAIRGSGSETQYF. The CDR3 DNA reads TGTGCCATCAGGGGTTCGGGCTCGGAGACCCAGTACTTC.

This CDR3 reads CSATSDRGLDQPQHF. DNA of the CDR3: TGCAGTGCCACTTCGGACAGGGGTTTGGATCAGCCCCAGCATTTT. The V gene is TRBV20-1, the J gene TRBJ1-5, with 9 nucleotides matching TRBD1. CDR3 length equals 15 residues. V lost 6 bases, J lost 5 bases, and 11 bases stayed unmatched. Germline lookup yields CDR1 DFQATT and CDR2 SNEGSKA (reference sequence).

This clonotype was found many times. The CDR3, as DNA: TGTGCCAGCAGCTTCGGTAGCGGGAGGGAGCAGTTCTTC. Translating gives CASSFGSGREQFF. The chain links TRBV7-8 to TRBJ2-1, with 10 positions matching TRBD2. This CDR3 region has 13 residues. Germline CDR1 is SGHVS and CDR2 is FQNEAQ. With 3 bases clipped from V and 10 bases from J, the junction kept 3 bases outside the gene matches. Together with reference TRBV7-8 and TRBJ2-1, the CDR3 gives the full variable domain: GAGVSQSPRYKVAKRGQDVALRCDPISGHVSLFWYQQALGQGPEFLTYFQNEAQLDKSGLPSDRFFAERPEGSVSTLKIQRTQQEDSAVYLCASSFGSGREQFFGPGTRLTVL.

This clonotype was detected a few times. The chain uses TRBV29-1 and TRBJ2-3; unclear D gene. V was pared by 0 bases and J by 5 bases, with 6 bases between. CDR3 length equals 12 residues. CDR1 is SQVTM and CDR2 is ANQGSEA in the germline V gene. The CDR3 DNA reads as TGCAGCGTTGAAGATTTGAAAGATACGCAGTATTTT. It specifies CSVEDLKDTQYF.

V usage is TRBV5-1 and J usage is TRBJ1-1; possible D gene TRBD1, 6 bases. Looked up from germline, CDR1 is SGHRS and CDR2 is YFSETQ. The CDR3 covers 15 residues. The V end lost 3 bases, the J end lost 4 bases, and 16 bases lay between the germline ends. The CDR3 loop reads CASSSNPGALTEAFF. The CDR3 DNA sequence: TGCGCCAGCAGCTCTAACCCAGGGGCCCTCACTGAAGCTTTCTTT.